This T cell receptor beta chain is drawn from a study of cytomegalovirus exposure and HLA in healthy donors. Whole-study findings and limits: Other equally common chains were less clonally expanded than HLA-associated TCR beta chains, a later analysis showed.

The V gene end was trimmed by 6 bases and the J gene end by 6 bases; junction bases not matched to a gene: 11. The CDR3 has 15 amino acids. Germline V gives CDR1 MNHNS, CDR2 SASEGT. With regard to this clone: The antigen is not known.

Both 60 Vbeta primers and 13 Jbeta primers went into the PCR. Profiled with immunoSEQ multiplex PCR; TCRdb holds only in-frame clones, not every one. The table shows under 200,000 clones, with roughly 80% occurring only once. The V call is TRBV6-1, the J call TRBJ1-2; 9 bases match TRBD1. This sequence originates from a male donor in good health and CMV-seropositive. The specimen sequenced was PBMCs. Here the CDR3 reads CASSSPGQGTDGYTF. The CDR3 region has the DNA TGTGCCAGCAGCTCCCCGGGACAGGGAACAGATGGCTACACCTTC.